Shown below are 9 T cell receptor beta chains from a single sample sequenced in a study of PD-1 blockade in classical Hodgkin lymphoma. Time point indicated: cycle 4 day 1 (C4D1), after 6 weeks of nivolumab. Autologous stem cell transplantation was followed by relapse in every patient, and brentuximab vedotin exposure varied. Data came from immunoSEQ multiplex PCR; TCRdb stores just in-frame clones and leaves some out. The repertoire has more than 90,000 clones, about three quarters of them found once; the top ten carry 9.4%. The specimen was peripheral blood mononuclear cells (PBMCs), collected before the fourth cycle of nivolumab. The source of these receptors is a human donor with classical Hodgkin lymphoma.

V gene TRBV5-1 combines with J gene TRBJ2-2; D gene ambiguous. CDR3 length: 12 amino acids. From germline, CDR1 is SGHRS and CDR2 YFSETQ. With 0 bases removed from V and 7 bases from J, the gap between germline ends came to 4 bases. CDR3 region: CASSLEFGELFF. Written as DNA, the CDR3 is TGCGCCAGCAGCTTGGAGTTCGGGGAGCTGTTTTTT.

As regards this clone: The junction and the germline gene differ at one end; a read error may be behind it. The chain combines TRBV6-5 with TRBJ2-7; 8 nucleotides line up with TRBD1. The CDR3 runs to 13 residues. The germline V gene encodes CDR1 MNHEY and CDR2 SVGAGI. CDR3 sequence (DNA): TGTGCCAGCAGTTACAGGGCGGAGGACAGGGCCCAGTTC. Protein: CASSYRAEDRAQF.

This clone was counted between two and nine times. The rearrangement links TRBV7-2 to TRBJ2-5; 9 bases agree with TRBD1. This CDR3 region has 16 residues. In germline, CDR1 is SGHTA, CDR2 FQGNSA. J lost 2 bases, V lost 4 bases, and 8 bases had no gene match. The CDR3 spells CASSSRPGQGQETQYF. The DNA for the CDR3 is TGTGCCAGCAGCTCCAGGCCGGGACAGGGACAAGAGACCCAGTACTTC.

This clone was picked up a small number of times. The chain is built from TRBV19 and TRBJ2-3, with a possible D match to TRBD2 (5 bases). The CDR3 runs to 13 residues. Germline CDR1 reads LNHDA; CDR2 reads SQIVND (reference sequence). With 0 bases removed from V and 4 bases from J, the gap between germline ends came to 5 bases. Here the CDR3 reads CASSIEEADTQYF. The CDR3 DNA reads TGTGCCAGTAGTATAGAGGAGGCAGATACGCAGTATTTT.

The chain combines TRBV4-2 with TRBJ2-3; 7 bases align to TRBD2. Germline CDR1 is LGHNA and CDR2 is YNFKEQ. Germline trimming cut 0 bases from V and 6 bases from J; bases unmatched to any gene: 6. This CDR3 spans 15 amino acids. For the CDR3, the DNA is TGTGCCAGCAGCCAAGAAGCGGGACGAGGGGATACGCAGTATTTT. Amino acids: CASSQEAGRGDTQYF.

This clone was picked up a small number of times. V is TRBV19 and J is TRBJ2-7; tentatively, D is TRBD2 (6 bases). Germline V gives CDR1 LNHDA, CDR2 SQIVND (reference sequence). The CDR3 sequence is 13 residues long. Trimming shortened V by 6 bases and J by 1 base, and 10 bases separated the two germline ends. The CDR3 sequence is CASSLDYSYEQYF. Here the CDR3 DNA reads TGTGCCAGTAGCCTGGACTATTCCTACGAGCAGTACTTC.

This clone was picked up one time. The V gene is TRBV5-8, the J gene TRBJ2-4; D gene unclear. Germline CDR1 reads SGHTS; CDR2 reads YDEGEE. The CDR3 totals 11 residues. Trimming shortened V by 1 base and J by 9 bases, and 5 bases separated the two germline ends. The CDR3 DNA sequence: TGTGCCAGCAGCTTGTACGCCATTCAGTACTTC. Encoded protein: CASSLYAIQYF.

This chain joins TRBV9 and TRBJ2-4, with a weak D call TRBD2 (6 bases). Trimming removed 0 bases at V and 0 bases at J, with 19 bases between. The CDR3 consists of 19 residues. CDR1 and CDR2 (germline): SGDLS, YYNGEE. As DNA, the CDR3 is TGTGCCAGCAGCGTAGGGGTGCGTGGCGGGGCGCTAGCCAAAAACATTCAGTACTTC. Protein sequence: CASSVGVRGGALAKNIQYF.

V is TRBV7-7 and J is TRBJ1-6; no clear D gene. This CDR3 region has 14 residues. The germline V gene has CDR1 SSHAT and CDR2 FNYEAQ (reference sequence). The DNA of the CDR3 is TGTGCTAGTCCTCGTGAAGCAGATAATTCACCCCTCCACTTT. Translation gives CASPREADNSPLHF.